These 27 T cell receptor beta chains came from one sample sequenced in a study of blood T cell repertoires in COVID-19. Libraries were prepared by immunoSEQ multiplex PCR; TCRdb keeps only in-frame clonotypes and omits some of them. The data contain about 250,000 clones, 85% to 90% of them seen just once; the ten biggest clones take up about 1.6%. Sequencing was performed on PBMCs or T cells enriched from blood (not recorded which). The receptor source for this set is a woman between 50 and 59 years old who had recovered from COVID-19.

The genes are TRBV27 and TRBJ2-7; D remains ambiguous. The CDR3 runs 15 residues. The V gene lost 2 bases and the J gene lost 1 base, with 12 bases spanning the gap. Looked up from germline, CDR1 is MNHEY and CDR2 is SMNVEV (reference sequence). The CDR3 is CASSLTKSVSYEQYF. CDR3 nucleotides: TGTGCCAGCAGTTTAACTAAGTCTGTATCCTACGAGCAGTACTTC.

This chain connects TRBV2 to TRBJ2-5; D unresolved. V lost 3 bases and J 4 bases, leaving 6 bases between the germline ends. CDR1 SNHLY and CDR2 FYNNEI come from the germline V gene. The CDR3 runs to 12 residues. CDR3 in DNA: TGTGCCAGCAGTGAGTATGTAGAGACCCAGTACTTC. Residues: CASSEYVETQYF.

Only a few counts were recorded for this clone. The V call is TRBV28, the J call TRBJ1-3; D unresolved. Trimming left V 5 bases short and J 14 bases short, with 13 bases between. Germline CDR1 and CDR2: MDHEN and SYDVKM. This CDR3 is built from 11 residues. The CDR3 region has the DNA TGTGCCAGCAGTGCGAGCCGGAGCCTATATTTT. It yields the protein CASSASRSLYF.

For the CDR3, the DNA is TGTCCACCCGCCGCGTTCGGGGTAAATAGCAATCAGCCCCAGCATTTT. Translation gives CPPAAFGVNSNQPQHF. V usage is TRBV3-1 (or the pseudogene TRBV3-2) and J usage is TRBJ1-5; D unclear. Germline V gene lookup returns CDR1 LGHDT and CDR2 YNNKEL (reference sequence). CDR3 length: 16 residues.

The CDR3 DNA follows: TGTGCCAGTATCTCCCGGGATTCCTACAATGAGCAGTTCTTC. Amino acids: CASISRDSYNEQFF. The gene calls are TRBV19 and TRBJ2-1; TRBD2 might be the D (5 bases). The CDR3 loop spans 14 amino acids. CDR1 is LNHDA, CDR2 SQIVND, per germline (reference sequence). Trimming pared 7 bases from V and 1 base from J, leaving 11 bases between.

The rearrangement links TRBV18 to TRBJ2-1; 7 nucleotides match TRBD1. Germline CDR1 KGHSH, CDR2 LQKENI. The V gene end was trimmed by 3 bases and the J gene end by 3 bases; junction bases not matched to a gene: 8. The CDR3 sequence is 16 residues long. The CDR3 region is CASSPSQGVGYNEQFF. The CDR3 bases are TGTGCCAGCTCACCTTCCCAGGGGGTGGGCTACAATGAGCAGTTCTTC.

The rearrangement uses TRBV4-1 and TRBJ1-5, with D unclear. V dropped 0 bases and J dropped 2 bases, with 8 bases sitting between them. This CDR3 has 15 residues. Germline-derived CDR1 and CDR2 are MGHRA and YSYEKL. The CDR3 here is CASSQDGFGNQPQHF. The CDR3 DNA reads as TGCGCCAGCAGCCAAGATGGCTTTGGCAATCAGCCCCAGCATTTT.

V is TRBV18 and J is TRBJ2-3; 9 positions agree with TRBD2. Germline-derived CDR1 and CDR2 are KGHSH and LQKENI. The CDR3 runs to 17 residues. The ends lost 0 bases at V and 5 bases at J; junction bases unmatched: 9. The CDR3 bases are TGTGCCAGCTCACCACCTCTTTCTAGCGGGAATAAAGATACGCAGTATTTT. This translates into CASSPPLSSGNKDTQYF.

This clone was recorded a few times. This rearrangement joins TRBV12-1 to TRBJ1-1. TRBV12-1 is a pseudogene segment. This CDR3 spans 15 amino acids. The CDR3 is CASAPPGGWNTEAFF. CDR3 DNA sequence: TGTGCCAGCGCCCCCCCCGGGGGGTGGAACACTGAAGCTTTCTTT.

The rearrangement joins TRBV11-3 to TRBJ2-3, with 7 bases aligning to TRBD2. After removal of 2 bases from V and 11 bases from J, the junction contained 13 bases not matched to a gene. The CDR3 consists of 15 residues. Looked up from germline, CDR1 is SGHNT and CDR2 is YENEEA. For the CDR3, the DNA is TGTGCCAGCAGCTTAAACGCGGCGACTAGCAATGGGCAGTATTTT. Protein product: CASSLNAATSNGQYF.

CDR3 bases: TGTGCCTGGAAAATGACAGGTCGCTATGGCTACACCTTC. Residues: CAWKMTGRYGYTF. The chain couples TRBV30 to TRBJ1-2, with a possible D match to TRBD1 (6 bases). The CDR3 has 13 residues. Trimming cost V 4 bases and J 4 bases, with 13 bases left between them. Germline V gives CDR1 GTSNPN, CDR2 SVGIG (reference sequence).

The chain has TRBV2 and TRBJ2-7, with 7 bases that match TRBD2. With 6 bases clipped from V and 2 bases from J, the junction kept 7 bases outside the gene matches. The CDR3 is 14 residues long. Germline assignment: CDR1 SNHLY and CDR2 FYNNEI. DNA of the CDR3: TGTGCCAGCAGGAATAGCGGGCCCCCCTACGAGCAGTACTTC. It specifies CASRNSGPPYEQYF.

This chain joins TRBV19 and TRBJ2-1; perhaps TRBD1 as D (5 bases). Germline-derived CDR1 and CDR2 are LNHDA and SQIVND (reference sequence). Trimming left V 3 bases short and J 5 bases short, with 8 bases between. This CDR3 spans 13 amino acids. The CDR3 DNA sequence: TGTGCCAGTAGTATGAGACAGAACAATGAGCAGTTCTTC. Protein product: CASSMRQNNEQFF.

CDR3: CASRRDGMNTEAFF. In DNA, the CDR3 is TGCGCCAGCAGGCGGGATGGCATGAACACTGAAGCTTTCTTT. This chain joins TRBV5-1 and TRBJ1-1; the D is unclear. Germline V gene sequence: CDR1 SGHRS, CDR2 YFSETQ. The CDR3 totals 14 residues. Trimming removed 5 bases at V and 0 bases at J, with 11 bases between.

The gene calls are TRBV7-9 and TRBJ1-6; 10 bases agree with TRBD1. V gave up 4 bases and J gave up 6 bases; unmatched junction bases: 9. The CDR3 is 17 residues long. Per germline, CDR1 SEHNR and CDR2 FQNEAQ (reference sequence). The CDR3 reads CASSSGLGQGSNSPLHF. The CDR3 region has the DNA TGTGCCAGCAGCTCCGGGTTGGGACAGGGGAGTAATTCACCCCTCCACTTT.

V and J are TRBV30 and TRBJ2-7, with 8 positions matching TRBD2. The V gene's germline CDR1 is GTSNPN and CDR2 SVGIG (reference sequence). V lost 0 bases, J lost 0 bases, and 13 bases stayed unmatched. The CDR3 runs 18 residues. The DNA for the CDR3 is TGTGCCTGGAGTGTACGACGTAGCGGGACTGATCCCTCCTACGAGCAGTACTTC. The encoded protein is CAWSVRRSGTDPSYEQYF. Drawing the rest from reference TRBV30 and TRBJ2-7, the complete variable domain is SQTIHQWPATLVQPVGSPLSLECTVEGTSNPNLYWYRQAAGRGLQLLFYSVGIGQISSEVPQNLSASRPQDRQFILSSKKLLLSDSGFYLCAWSVRRSGTDPSYEQYFGPGTRLTVT.

Concerning this clone: At one boundary the junction diverges from the germline segment, which might be a read error. V and J are TRBV12-3 or TRBV12-4 and TRBJ1-1, with D perhaps TRBD1 (5 bases). CDR3 size: 12 residues. The CDR3 protein is CASSPGAHQVSF. In DNA, the CDR3 is TGTGCCAGCTCCCCTGGGGCACACCAGGTCTCTTTT.

The sample holds a few counts of this clone. The V and J genes are TRBV4-1 and TRBJ1-4, with 8 bases aligning to TRBD1. The CDR3 spans 15 residues. The ends lost 1 base at V and 2 bases at J; junction bases unmatched: 0. Germline CDR1 reads MGHRA; CDR2 reads YSYEKL. The CDR3 here is CASSQGTGTNEKLFF. In nucleotides, the CDR3 is TGCGCCAGCAGCCAAGGGACAGGGACTAATGAAAAACTGTTTTTT.

In its sample, this clone was seen a few times. The rearrangement uses TRBV5-1 and TRBJ2-1; 15 bases align to TRBD2. The germline V gene has CDR1 SGHRS and CDR2 YFSETQ. The CDR3 is made up of 16 amino acids. V lost 0 bases, J lost 8 bases, and 3 bases stayed unmatched. The chain's CDR3 is CASSLDGLAGGHEQFF. In DNA form, the CDR3 reads TGCGCCAGCAGCTTGGACGGACTAGCGGGAGGGCATGAGCAGTTCTTC.

This sequence joins TRBV7-8 and TRBJ1-2; the D gene is possibly TRBD1 (6 bases). V was trimmed by 4 bases and J by 5 bases, leaving 14 bases between them. Germline values: CDR1 SGHVS, CDR2 FQNEAQ. CDR3 length equals 14 residues. The CDR3 coding sequence is TGTGCCAGCAGCTCAGGGGCTAGAGAATATGGCTACACCTTC. Translated: CASSSGAREYGYTF.

Only one count was recorded for this clone. The sample has other DNA sequences that encode this CDR3 too. The chain is built from TRBV27 and TRBJ2-7; TRBD2 agrees at 13 bases. J gave up 4 bases and V 5 bases, and 5 bases lay outside the gene matches. CDR3 size: 15 residues. From germline, CDR1 is MNHEY and CDR2 SMNVEV (reference sequence). The CDR3 region is CASSPRTSGSYEQYF. The CDR3 DNA reads as TGTGCCAGCAGTCCGAGGACTAGCGGGAGTTACGAGCAGTACTTC.

This clone has only one observation. A read error may produce the germline difference seen at one junction end. The rearrangement links TRBV19 to TRBJ1-2; TRBD1 is a possible D gene (6 bases). The CDR3 totals 11 residues. CDR1 and CDR2 (germline): LNHDA, SQIVND (reference sequence). The CDR3, as DNA: TGTGCCAGTAGTGACACGGGGGGCTTCACCTTC. Protein: CASSDTGGFTF.

The chain combines TRBV9 with TRBJ2-7; TRBD2 is a possible D gene (7 bases). This CDR3 contains 14 residues. V was clipped by 0 bases and J by 2 bases, with 9 bases between them. Germline V CDR1 and CDR2: SGDLS, YYNGEE. CDR3 in amino acids: CASSVAGGPYEQYF. DNA for the CDR3: TGTGCCAGCAGCGTAGCCGGGGGGCCCTACGAGCAGTACTTC.

The CDR3, as DNA: TGTGCCATCAGCAGACAGGGACCTAAAAATCAGCCCCAGCATTTT. Protein sequence: CAISRQGPKNQPQHF. This chain uses TRBV10-3 with TRBJ1-5, with 7 bases identical to TRBD1. Germline CDR1 is ENHRY and CDR2 is SYGVKD. The CDR3 is 15 amino acids. V was clipped by 6 bases and J by 4 bases; unmatched bases: 9.

This clone was recorded once. The chain has TRBV4-3 and TRBJ2-3, with a weak D call TRBD2 (6 bases). The CDR3 loop spans 15 amino acids. V lost 7 bases, J lost 2 bases, and 16 bases lay in between. CDR1 LGHNA and CDR2 YSLEER come from the germline V gene. CDR3 nucleotides: TGCGCCAGCATAAATTCGGGACTGCTCACAGATACGCAGTATTTT. Its translation is CASINSGLLTDTQYF.

This clone was detected only a few times. This chain connects TRBV2 to TRBJ1-2; no reliable D call. The ends were cut back, 3 bases at V and 2 bases at J, with 7 bases in the middle. The CDR3 extends over 13 amino acids. Looked up from germline, CDR1 is SNHLY and CDR2 is FYNNEI. The CDR3 DNA reads TGTGCCAGCAGTGAGGCTAGAAACTATGGCTACACCTTC. Amino acids: CASSEARNYGYTF.

The CDR3 reads CSASRGEQYF. The CDR3 DNA is TGCAGTGCTAGTCGAGGCGAGCAGTACTTC. The rearrangement links TRBV20-1 to TRBJ2-7; D call uncertain. Germline CDR1 and CDR2: DFQATT and SNEGSKA (reference sequence). The ends were cut back, 3 bases at V and 6 bases at J, with 6 bases in the middle. The CDR3 consists of 10 residues.